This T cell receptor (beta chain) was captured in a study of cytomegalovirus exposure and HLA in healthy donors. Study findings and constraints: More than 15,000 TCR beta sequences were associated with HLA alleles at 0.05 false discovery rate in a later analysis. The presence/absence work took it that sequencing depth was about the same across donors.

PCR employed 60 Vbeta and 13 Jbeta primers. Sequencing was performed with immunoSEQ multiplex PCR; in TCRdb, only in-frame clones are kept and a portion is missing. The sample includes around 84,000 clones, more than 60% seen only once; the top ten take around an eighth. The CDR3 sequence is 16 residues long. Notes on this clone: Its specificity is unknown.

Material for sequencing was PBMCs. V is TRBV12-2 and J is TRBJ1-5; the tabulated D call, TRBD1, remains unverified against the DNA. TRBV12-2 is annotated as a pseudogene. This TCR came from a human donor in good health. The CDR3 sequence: CASRSHRDVGNQPQHF. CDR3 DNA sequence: TGTGCAAGTCGCTCTCACAGGGACGTTGGCAATCAGCCCCAGCATTTT.